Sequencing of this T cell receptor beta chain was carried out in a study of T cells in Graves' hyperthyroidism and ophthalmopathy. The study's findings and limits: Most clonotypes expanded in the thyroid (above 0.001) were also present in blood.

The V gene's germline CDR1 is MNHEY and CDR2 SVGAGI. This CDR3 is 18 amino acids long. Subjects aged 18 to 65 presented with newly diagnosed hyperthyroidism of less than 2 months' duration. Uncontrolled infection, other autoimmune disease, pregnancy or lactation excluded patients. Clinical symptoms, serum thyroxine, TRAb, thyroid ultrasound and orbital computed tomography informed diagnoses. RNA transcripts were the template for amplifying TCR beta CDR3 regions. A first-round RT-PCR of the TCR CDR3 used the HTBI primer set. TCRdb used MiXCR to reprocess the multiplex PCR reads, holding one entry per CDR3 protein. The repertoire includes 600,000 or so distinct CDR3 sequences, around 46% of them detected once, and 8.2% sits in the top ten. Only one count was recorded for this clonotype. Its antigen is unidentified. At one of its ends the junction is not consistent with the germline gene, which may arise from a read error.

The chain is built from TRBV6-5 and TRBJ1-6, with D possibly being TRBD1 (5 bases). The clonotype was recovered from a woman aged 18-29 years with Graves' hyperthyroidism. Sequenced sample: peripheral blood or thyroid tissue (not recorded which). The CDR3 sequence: CAGSYSYGRDGRGSPLHF. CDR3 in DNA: TGTGCCGGCAGTTACTCTTATGGACGGGACGGAAGGGGTTCACCCCTCCACTTT.